Listed here are 20 T cell receptor beta chains from one sample, sequenced in a study of blood T cells in healthy people across ages. Next came a second PCR, run for about 7 to 12 cycles, which used a sample-barcoded 5' primer along with a J-beta primer mix. MiXCR, applied by TCRdb to the 5' RACE reads, yields one record per CDR3 protein. The repertoire includes about 540,000 distinct CDR3 sequences, under 30% of them detected once, and less than 9% sits in the top ten. This same sample was also part of a study on T cells of mothers and their children.

Sequenced sample: blood. These receptors came from a boy aged 5-17 years in good health.

The rearrangement links TRBV12-3 or TRBV12-4 to TRBJ2-2; weak D call: TRBD2 (5 bases). V was shortened by 3 bases and J by 4 bases, with 12 bases between the two germline ends. The CDR3 spans 15 residues. CDR3 in amino acids: CASSFRVEGTGELFF. Here the CDR3 DNA reads TGTGCCAGCAGTTTCCGGGTAGAGGGCACCGGGGAGCTGTTTTTT.

The V gene is TRBV6-4, the J gene TRBJ2-7; D remains ambiguous. Germline V lookup: CDR1 MRHNA, CDR2 SNTAGT. V lost 0 bases, J lost 0 bases, and 9 bases lay in between. This CDR3 is built from 15 residues. In DNA, the CDR3 is TGTGCCAGCAGTGACTCGAATTCGGCCTCCTACGAGCAGTACTTC. This gives the protein CASSDSNSASYEQYF.

J is TRBJ1-4 and V is TRBV6-6, with 8 nucleotides matching TRBD1. The CDR3 has 16 residues. J was trimmed by 7 bases and V by 0 bases; bases with no gene match: 7. In germline, CDR1 is MNHNY, CDR2 SVGAGI (reference sequence). In DNA, the CDR3 is TGTGCCAGCAGTTACTCCCCTACAGGGGGTGCTGAAAAACTGTTTTTT. This encodes CASSYSPTGGAEKLFF.

The chain links TRBV12-3 or TRBV12-4 to TRBJ2-1; 9 bases align to TRBD1. J was trimmed by 6 bases and V by 8 bases; bases with no gene match: 8. The CDR3 consists of 14 residues. CDR3 protein: CASSKRDRVNEQFF. CDR3 DNA: TGTGCCAGCTCGAAGCGGGACAGGGTCAATGAGCAGTTCTTC.

The rearrangement joins TRBV20-1 to TRBJ2-2; 13 bases align to TRBD2. Germline trimming cut 2 bases from V and 3 bases from J; bases unmatched to any gene: 0. CDR1 is DFQATT and CDR2 is SNEGSKA in the germline V gene (reference sequence). The CDR3 totals 15 residues. The chain's CDR3 is CSARTSGRDTGELFF. CDR3 coding DNA: TGCAGTGCTAGAACTAGCGGGAGGGACACCGGGGAGCTGTTTTTT.

The chain has TRBV20-1 and TRBJ1-2; D call uncertain. CDR1 DFQATT and CDR2 SNEGSKA come from the germline V gene (reference sequence). The CDR3 contains 11 residues. V gave up 6 bases and J gave up 8 bases, with 13 bases separating them. The CDR3 sequence: CSARHPRGYTF. Here the CDR3 DNA reads TGCAGTGCCCGCCATCCCAGGGGCTACACCTTC.

This rearrangement joins TRBV7-2 to TRBJ2-7, with a tentative D call TRBD2 (6 bases). The CDR3 totals 17 residues. Trimming took off 1 base at V and 3 bases at J, with 19 bases between the two ends. Germline V lookup: CDR1 SGHTA, CDR2 FQGNSA. CDR3: CASSLGPKTSRNYEQYF. The CDR3 DNA is TGTGCCAGCAGCTTAGGCCCGAAGACTAGTCGCAACTACGAGCAGTACTTC.

The chain recombines TRBV7-2 with TRBJ1-2, with unresolved D. V was clipped by 1 base and J by 8 bases, with 14 bases between them. The CDR3 has 14 amino acids. Germline values: CDR1 SGHTA, CDR2 FQGNSA. The CDR3 spells CASSLGGPARGYTF. The DNA for the CDR3 is TGTGCCAGCAGCTTAGGAGGTCCAGCAAGGGGCTACACCTTC.

This clonotype occurred a few times. The CDR3 loop is CASSFQGARQETQYF. CDR3 in DNA: TGTGCCAGCAGCTTCCAGGGGGCTCGCCAAGAGACCCAGTACTTC. The rearrangement joins TRBV5-5 to TRBJ2-5; TRBD1 matches at 8 bases. After removal of 2 bases from V and 1 base from J, the junction contained 4 bases not matched to a gene. CDR1 and CDR2 from the germline V gene are SGHKS and YYEKEE (reference sequence). This CDR3 is built from 15 residues.

A few counts support this clonotype. V gene TRBV10-3 combines with J gene TRBJ2-1; D unclear. Trimming cost V 2 bases and J 1 base, with 12 bases left between them. Germline V gene sequence: CDR1 ENHRY, CDR2 SYGVKD. The CDR3 has 16 residues. CDR3 residues: CAISEGWASSYNEQFF. The CDR3, as DNA: TGTGCCATCAGTGAGGGGTGGGCGAGTTCCTACAATGAGCAGTTCTTC.

The V call is TRBV3-1, the J call TRBJ1-1; D possibly corresponds to TRBD1 (5 bases). Trimming removed 3 bases from V and 4 bases from J, with 12 bases in between. The CDR3 totals 14 residues. Germline V gene sequence: CDR1 LGHDT, CDR2 YNNKEL (reference sequence). Here the CDR3 DNA reads TGTGCCAGCAGCCATGCCTCGGGGGGCACTGAAGCTTTCTTT. Translated: CASSHASGGTEAFF.

V is TRBV7-2 and J is TRBJ1-1, with D possibly being TRBD1 (5 bases). Germline V lookup: CDR1 SGHTA, CDR2 FQGNSA. V lost 2 bases and J lost 5, with 12 bases in between. There are 14 residues in the CDR3. Here the CDR3 reads CASSLTGDRTEAFF. CDR3 DNA: TGTGCCAGCAGCTTAACGGGGGATCGGACTGAAGCTTTCTTT.

This clonotype was counted only a few times. The chain recombines TRBV7-2 with TRBJ2-7; perhaps D is TRBD1 or TRBD2 (7 bases each). The length of the CDR3 is 15 residues. Germline-derived CDR1 and CDR2 are SGHTA and FQGNSA. V was pared by 4 bases and J by 5 bases, with 18 bases between. The CDR3 loop reads CASSSTGRVGDEQYF. CDR3 bases: TGTGCCAGCAGCTCGACAGGGAGGGTAGGCGACGAGCAGTACTTC.

This clonotype was counted ten times or more. This chain connects TRBV6-2 or TRBV6-3 to TRBJ2-5; 7 bases line up with TRBD1. The J call may not be correct, given that the DNA end is closer to TRBJ2-7. This CDR3 has 16 amino acids. CDR1 and CDR2 from the germline V gene are MNHEY and SVGEGT. The DNA for the CDR3 is TGTGCCAGCAGTTACGGGACAGACGGATCCCACAACGAGCAGTACTTC. It specifies CASSYGTDGSHNEQYF.

The V call is TRBV29-1, the J call TRBJ2-3, with D maybe TRBD1 (6 bases). Trimming shortened V by 7 bases and J by 2 bases, and 13 bases separated the two germline ends. This CDR3 is 13 amino acids long. Germline CDR1 is SQVTM and CDR2 is ANQGSEA. The CDR3 DNA follows: TGCAGCGGGTGGACAGATCCCACAGATACGCAGTATTTT. As protein: CSGWTDPTDTQYF.

V is TRBV7-2 and J is TRBJ1-1; D not resolved. Germline CDR1 reads SGHTA; CDR2 reads FQGNSA. CDR3 length equals 14 residues. Between the trimmed V and J ends, which lost 2 bases and 4 bases, there was a span of 11 bases. This chain's CDR3 is CASSLSRDTTEAFF. The CDR3, as DNA: TGTGCCAGCAGCTTATCCCGGGATACCACTGAAGCTTTCTTT.

The chain combines TRBV29-1 with TRBJ1-2; the D is unclear. This CDR3 has 13 residues. Germline CDR1 and CDR2: SQVTM and ANQGSEA. The ends were cut back, 4 bases at V and 2 bases at J, with 11 bases in the middle. DNA for the CDR3: TGCAGCGTTGGACCCCAGGAGAACTATGGCTACACCTTC. As protein: CSVGPQENYGYTF.

The J gene is TRBJ1-1, the V gene TRBV28, with a weak D call TRBD1 (6 bases). V was shortened by 3 bases and J by 4 bases, with 15 bases between the two germline ends. Germline V gene data show CDR1 as MDHEN and CDR2 as SYDVKM. The CDR3 runs 15 residues. The CDR3 sequence is CASSFFGGAVTEAFF. The CDR3 coding sequence is TGTGCCAGCAGTTTCTTTGGGGGCGCGGTCACTGAAGCTTTCTTT.

This clonotype came up once. J is TRBJ2-3 and V is TRBV4-3, with D perhaps matching TRBD1 or TRBD2 (5 bases each). V was trimmed by 5 bases and J by 0 bases, leaving 9 bases between them. The germline gives CDR1 LGHNA, CDR2 YSLEER. The CDR3 is 14 residues long. CDR3 amino acids: CASSWGSSTDTQYF. The DNA for the CDR3 is TGCGCCAGCAGCTGGGGGTCTAGCACAGATACGCAGTATTTT.

This chain connects TRBV11-1 to TRBJ2-1, with D possibly matching TRBD2 (5 bases). The CDR3 is 14 residues long. Per the germline V gene, CDR1 is SGHAT and CDR2 is FQDESV (reference sequence). V dropped 5 bases and J dropped 1 base, with 9 bases sitting between them. The CDR3 loop reads CASSPLESYNEQFF. As DNA, the CDR3 is TGTGCCAGCAGCCCACTAGAGTCCTACAATGAGCAGTTCTTC.